The 16 T cell receptor beta chains given below trace back to one sample, sequenced in a study of T-cell reconstitution after alpha-beta-depleted transplantation in children. A TCRbeta library incorporating unique molecular identifiers was prepared. TCRdb re-called the PCR reads with MiXCR, one entry per CDR3 protein. The data contain around 700,000 distinct CDR3 sequences, under 15% of them seen just once; the ten biggest clones take up 0.79%. Sequenced material: PBMCs, taken before TCRalphabeta/CD19-depleted stem cell transplant. Every receptor here comes from a girl aged 2-10 years with congenital amegakaryocytic thrombocytopenia, due to receive a stem cell transplant.

This clonotype showed up many times. This sequence joins TRBV12-3 or TRBV12-4 and TRBJ2-1; D possibly matches TRBD1 or TRBD2 (6 bases each). The V end was cut by 3 bases, the J end by 3 bases, with 12 bases between. This CDR3 has 15 residues. CDR3 in DNA: TGTGCCAGCAGTTTCGGGGGCCAAATCTACAATGAGCAGTTCTTC. Amino acid sequence: CASSFGGQIYNEQFF.

The chain joins TRBV20-1 to TRBJ2-7; a possible D gene is TRBD2 (5 bases). Trimming removed 3 bases at V and 2 bases at J, with 17 bases between. CDR1 DFQATT and CDR2 SNEGSKA come from the germline V gene (reference sequence). The CDR3 loop spans 15 amino acids. CDR3 in DNA: TGCAGTGCTAGTCGGCCGGGAAGCCCCCCCTACGAGCAGTACTTC. This translates into CSASRPGSPPYEQYF.

This clonotype was detected a few times. The chain uses TRBV12-3 or TRBV12-4 and TRBJ2-3; D is tentatively TRBD1 or TRBD2 (6 bases each). The V end was cut by 7 bases, the J end by 3 bases, with 14 bases between. This CDR3 is built from 14 residues. The CDR3 DNA is TGTGCCAGCATCATCACAGGGAGGACAGATACGCAGTATTTT. Translated: CASIITGRTDTQYF.

V and J are TRBV20-1 and TRBJ2-7; 14 bases align to TRBD2. The CDR3 spans 16 residues. V shed 6 bases, J shed 2 bases, and the junction held 9 bases outside the gene matches. Germline CDR1 reads DFQATT; CDR2 reads SNEGSKA (reference sequence). CDR3 coding DNA: TGCAGTGCGCCCCCGACTAGCGGGAGGGATACCTACGAGCAGTACTTC. It yields the protein CSAPPTSGRDTYEQYF.

This clonotype has a handful of counts. The chain has TRBV5-1 and TRBJ2-2, with D perhaps TRBD2 (6 bases). The CDR3 consists of 15 residues. V gave up 4 bases and J gave up 7 bases, with 17 bases separating them. Per the germline V gene, CDR1 is SGHRS and CDR2 is YFSETQ. CDR3 in amino acids: CASSTSGSTGGELFF. DNA of the CDR3: TGCGCCAGCAGCACCTCCGGGAGCACGGGCGGGGAGCTGTTTTTT.

This clonotype occurred once. Since a much larger clone is just one base distant, this may be a read error. The CDR3 does not end in the conserved phenylalanine or tryptophan, so this is likely a read error. The chain uses TRBV5-1 and TRBJ2-1; 7 bases fit TRBD1. There are 15 residues in the CDR3. The junction had 15 bases not matched to a gene; V was cut back by 5 bases and J by 10 bases. From germline, CDR1 is SGHRS and CDR2 YFSETQ. CDR3 loop: CASSFYPGTVYEQFL. The CDR3 DNA sequence: TGCGCCAGCAGTTTTTACCCCGGGACAGTTTACGAGCAGTTCTTA.

This clonotype was seen at least ten times. The V and J genes are TRBV7-2 and TRBJ2-1; 7 bases fit TRBD2. CDR1 is SGHTA, CDR2 FQGNSA, per germline. J lost 2 bases, V lost 5 bases, and 9 bases had no gene match. This CDR3 has 16 amino acids. CDR3 in amino acids: CASSQQTSSAYNEQFF. The CDR3 DNA reads as TGTGCCAGCAGCCAACAGACTAGCTCAGCCTACAATGAGCAGTTCTTC. The entire variable domain, with the rest obtained from reference TRBV7-2 and TRBJ2-1, is as follows: GAGVSQSPSNKVTEKGKDVELRCDPISGHTALYWYRQSLGQGLEFLIYFQGNSAPDKSGLPSDRFSAERTGGSVSTLTIQRTQQEDSAVYLCASSQQTSSAYNEQFFGPGTRLTVL.

This clonotype was counted between two and nine times. The gene calls are TRBV29-1 and TRBJ1-4, with D unclear. V shed 6 bases and J shed 7 bases, with 18 bases lying between them. The CDR3 covers 14 residues. Germline loops: CDR1 SQVTM, CDR2 ANQGSEA. CDR3 sequence (DNA): TGCAGCGTGATGATTTCCGGGAGCCTTGAAAAACTGTTTTTT. This sequence encodes CSVMISGSLEKLFF.

The genes are TRBV11-2 and TRBJ2-2; D remains ambiguous. This CDR3 is 14 amino acids long. Trimming removed 2 bases from V and 3 bases from J, with 7 bases in between. The germline V gene encodes CDR1 SGHAT and CDR2 FQNNGV. The CDR3 DNA reads TGTGCCAGCAGCTTAAAAGTTCACACCGGGGAGCTGTTTTTT. As protein: CASSLKVHTGELFF.

This rearrangement joins TRBV20-1 to TRBJ2-7, with 8 bases identical to TRBD1. The germline CDR1 and CDR2 sequences are DFQATT and SNEGSKA (reference sequence). Trimming at V came to 5 bases and at J to 6 bases, leaving 9 bases not matched to a gene. The CDR3 is 13 amino acids. The CDR3 region is CSARDRLWVEQYF. The CDR3, as DNA: TGCAGTGCTCGGGACAGGTTGTGGGTCGAGCAGTACTTC.

On this clonotype: This CDR3 fails to terminate in the conserved phenylalanine or tryptophan, so it likely reflects a read error. This sequence joins TRBV7-8 and TRBJ2-1; 10 bases fit TRBD2. From germline, CDR1 is SGHVS and CDR2 FQNEAQ. The J segment lost 4 bases and the V segment lost 1 base, leaving 4 bases of the junction unmatched. The CDR3 is 16 amino acids. The CDR3 here is CASSLVSSGSYNEQFL. The CDR3 bases are TGTGCCAGCAGCTTAGTGTCTAGCGGGAGTTACAATGAGCAGTTCCTC.

This clonotype was recorded many times. The genes are TRBV12-3 or TRBV12-4 and TRBJ2-7, with D perhaps TRBD2 (6 bases). The CDR3 extends over 14 amino acids. V shed 2 bases and J shed 3 bases, with 11 bases lying between them. CDR3 region: CASSLHETSYEQYF. The CDR3 DNA follows: TGTGCCAGCAGTTTACACGAGACTAGCTACGAGCAGTACTTC.

In this sample, this clonotype turned up a few times. The chain is built from TRBV3-1 and TRBJ2-1; 9 bases align to TRBD2. Germline V CDR1 and CDR2: LGHDT, YNNKEL (reference sequence). The CDR3 consists of 17 residues. V gave up 1 base and J gave up 2 bases; unmatched junction bases: 6. This CDR3 is CASSQAILAGTYNEQFF. CDR3 DNA sequence: TGTGCCAGCAGCCAAGCTATCCTAGCGGGGACCTACAATGAGCAGTTCTTC.

There are many counts of this clonotype. The rearrangement uses TRBV18 and TRBJ1-2; D not resolved. This CDR3 region has 9 residues. The V gene's germline CDR1 is KGHSH and CDR2 LQKENI. The V end lost 3 bases, the J end lost 11 bases, and 4 bases lay between the germline ends. The CDR3 DNA sequence: TGTGCCAGCTCACCGCGTTACACCTTC. Translating it yields CASSPRYTF.

The chain has TRBV5-5 and TRBJ2-3, with 11 bases matching TRBD2. The trim removed 2 bases at V and 4 bases at J, leaving 6 bases unmatched. CDR3 length: 16 residues. The V gene's germline CDR1 is SGHKS and CDR2 YYEKEE (reference sequence). The CDR3 is CASSFIAGGPPDTQYF. CDR3 coding DNA: TGTGCCAGCAGCTTCATAGCGGGAGGGCCCCCAGATACGCAGTATTTT. Drawing the rest from reference TRBV5-5 and TRBJ2-3, the complete variable domain is DAGVTQSPTHLIKTRGQQVTLRCSPISGHKSVSWYQQVLGQGPQFIFQYYEKEERGRGNFPDRFSARQFPNYSSELNVNALLLGDSALYLCASSFIAGGPPDTQYFGPGTRLTVL.

V and J are TRBV12-3 or TRBV12-4 and TRBJ2-7; D gene ambiguous. The CDR3 contains 13 residues. V was pared by 4 bases and J by 1 base, with 8 bases between. The CDR3 DNA is TGTGCCAGCAGTTCCGCGTGGTCCTACGAGCAGTACTTC. Translating gives CASSSAWSYEQYF.